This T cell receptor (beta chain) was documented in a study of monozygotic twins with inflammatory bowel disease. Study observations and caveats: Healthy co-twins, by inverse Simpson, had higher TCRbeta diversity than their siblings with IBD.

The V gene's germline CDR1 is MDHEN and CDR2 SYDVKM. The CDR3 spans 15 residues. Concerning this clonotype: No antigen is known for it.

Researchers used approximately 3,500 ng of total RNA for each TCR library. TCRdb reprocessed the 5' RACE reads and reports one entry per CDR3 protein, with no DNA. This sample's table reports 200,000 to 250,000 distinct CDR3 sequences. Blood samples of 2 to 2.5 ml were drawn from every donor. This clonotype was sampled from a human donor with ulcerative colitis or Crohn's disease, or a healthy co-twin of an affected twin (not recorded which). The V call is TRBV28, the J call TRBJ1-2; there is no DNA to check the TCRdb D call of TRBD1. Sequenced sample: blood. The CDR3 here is CASSLVPLTGGGYTF.